Here is one TCR beta chain with its context. Its antigen is not yet known. No qualities accompany the bases; no much larger clone lies one base away. These data originate in a study of blood T cell repertoires in COVID-19 (dated by TCRdb to the early 2020s). Background on the whole study: Samples covering the acute and convalescent phases of COVID-19 were provided by collaborators in the United States, Italy and Spain. The material from the prospective study consisted of cDNA or gDNA derived from T cells, B-cell-depleted T cells, or PBMCs. Deeply sampled blood TCRbeta repertoires from subjects exposed to, actively infected with, or recovered from COVID-19 were included in the dataset. The repertoires were made available in a free public database intended to serve as a resource for research on the immune response to SARS-CoV-2. Samples came from the ongoing ImmuneRACE study (first 160 participants) plus 1,254 subjects from 6 global collaborators. Nearly every sample came with metadata listing a de-identified subject ID, COVID-19 status, age in years and sex. HLA class I and class II types, where available, came from metadata supplied by the sample provider rather than from assay-based typing. The study at large found these results: The quantity of clinical and demographic metadata differed by source and by participant and was supplied without curation.

In the prospective study, participants were 18 to 89 years old, resided in about two dozen geographic areas of the United States, and were enrolled through a virtual design. Cohort assignment in the prospective study relied on participant-reported clinical history from a screening survey and a study questionnaire. Recovered participants in ImmuneRACE Cohort 3 were defined by two consecutive negative NP/OP PCR tests, clearance by a healthcare professional, or resolution of symptoms. Each participant in the prospective study had whole blood, serum and a nasopharyngeal or oropharyngeal swab collected by mobile phlebotomists. Prospective study participants could optionally give additional blood draws and questionnaires over an approximately 2-month period. Blood samples from the prospective study were shipped frozen or at room temperature prior to DNA extraction. TCRbeta CDR3 regions were amplified from genomic DNA by means of the immunoSEQ Assay, a bias-controlled multiplex PCR. The original pipeline was this. Within the assay, amplification of reference gene primers was used to estimate how many nucleated cells each sample contained. Sequence reads were collapsed and filtered to measure the absolute abundance of every unique TCRbeta CDR3 rearrangement. Productive Simpson clonality was computed per sample as the square root of Simpson's diversity index over productive rearrangements. In TCRdb, the immuneACCESS table is reduced to in-frame sequences with V and J assigned. These tables do not hold every clone; where another copy was compared, an unresolved V gene accounts for under half, and the others remain unexplained. From that table come the V and J calls and clone size; the DNA was used to work out D and trimming. Recorded for this sample are over 250,000 clones; 90% of them occurred a single time. Around 2.6% of the sample lies in the top ten.

V is shortened by 3 bases, J by 7 bases, and the region joining them spans 8 bases. Based on the germline V gene, the CDR1 and CDR2 sequences are SGDLS and YYNGEE. Measured from the cysteine to the phenylalanine, the CDR3 is 13 residues long. The kept DNA is CDR3 alone, 39 bases in frame from the first base. The sequence links TRBV9 to TRBJ1-6, with no reliable assignment of the D segment. Material for sequencing was PBMCs or T cells enriched from blood (not recorded which). The receptor comes from a man aged 60 to 75 who had recovered from COVID-19. The base sequence is TGTGCCAGCAGCGGAGCATCCAATTCACCCCTCCACTTT. This encodes CASSGASNSPLHF.